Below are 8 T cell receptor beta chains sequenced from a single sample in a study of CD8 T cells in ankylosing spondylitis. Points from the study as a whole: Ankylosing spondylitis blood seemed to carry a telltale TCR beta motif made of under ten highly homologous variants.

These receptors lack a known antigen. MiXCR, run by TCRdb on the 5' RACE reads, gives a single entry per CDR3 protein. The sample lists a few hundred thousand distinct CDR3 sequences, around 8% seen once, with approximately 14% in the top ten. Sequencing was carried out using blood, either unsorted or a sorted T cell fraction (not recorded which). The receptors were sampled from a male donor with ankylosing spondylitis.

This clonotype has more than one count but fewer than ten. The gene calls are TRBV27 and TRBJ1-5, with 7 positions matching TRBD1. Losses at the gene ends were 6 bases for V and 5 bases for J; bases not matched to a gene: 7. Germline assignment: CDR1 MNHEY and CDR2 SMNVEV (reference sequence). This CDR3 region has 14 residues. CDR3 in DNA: TGTGCCAGCAGAAAACGAGGGGGCTATCAGCCCCAGCATTTT. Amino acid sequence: CASRKRGGYQPQHF.

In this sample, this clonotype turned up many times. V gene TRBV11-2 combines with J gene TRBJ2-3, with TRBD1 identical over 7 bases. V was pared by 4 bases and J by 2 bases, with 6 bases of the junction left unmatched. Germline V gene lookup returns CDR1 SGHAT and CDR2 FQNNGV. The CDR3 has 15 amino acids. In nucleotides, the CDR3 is TGTGCCAGCAGCTGGGACAGAACGGTCACAGATACGCAGTATTTT. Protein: CASSWDRTVTDTQYF. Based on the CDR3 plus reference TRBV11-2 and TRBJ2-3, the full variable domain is EAGVAQSPRYKIIEKRQSVAFWCNPISGHATLYWYQQILGQGPKLLIQFQNNGVVDDSQLPKDRFSAERLKGVDSTLKIQPAKLEDSAVYLCASSWDRTVTDTQYFGPGTRLTVL.

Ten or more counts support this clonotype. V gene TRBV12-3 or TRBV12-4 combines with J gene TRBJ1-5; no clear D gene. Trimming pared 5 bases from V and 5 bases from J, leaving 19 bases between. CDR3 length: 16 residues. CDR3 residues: CASSPNTGLIDQPQHF. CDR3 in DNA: TGTGCCAGCAGTCCTAATACCGGGCTTATCGATCAGCCCCAGCATTTT.

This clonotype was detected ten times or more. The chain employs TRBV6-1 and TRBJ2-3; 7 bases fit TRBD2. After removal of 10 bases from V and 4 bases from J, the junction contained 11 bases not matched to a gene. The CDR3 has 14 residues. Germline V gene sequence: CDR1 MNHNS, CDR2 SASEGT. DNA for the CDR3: TGTGCCACGCAAGCGGGATTGAATTCAGATACGCAGTATTTT. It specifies CATQAGLNSDTQYF.

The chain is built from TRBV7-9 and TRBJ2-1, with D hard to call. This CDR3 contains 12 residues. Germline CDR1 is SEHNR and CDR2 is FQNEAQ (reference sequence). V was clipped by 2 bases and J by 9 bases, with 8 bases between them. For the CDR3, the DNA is TGTGCCAGCAGCTTAAGGGCAGGTGAGCAGTTCTTC. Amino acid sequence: CASSLRAGEQFF.

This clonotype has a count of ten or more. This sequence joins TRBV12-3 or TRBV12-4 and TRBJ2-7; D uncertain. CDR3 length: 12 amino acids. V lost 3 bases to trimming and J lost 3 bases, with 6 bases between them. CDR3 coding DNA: TGTGCCAGCAGTTTGAAGAGCTACGAGCAGTACTTC. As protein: CASSLKSYEQYF.

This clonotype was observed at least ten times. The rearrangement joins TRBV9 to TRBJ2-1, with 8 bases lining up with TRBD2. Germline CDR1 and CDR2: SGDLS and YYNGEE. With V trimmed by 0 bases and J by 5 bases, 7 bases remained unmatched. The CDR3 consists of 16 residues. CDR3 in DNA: TGTGCCAGCAGCGTAGATTCGGGAGGGAGTCACAATGAGCAGTTCTTC. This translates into CASSVDSGGSHNEQFF.

Here the CDR3 DNA reads TGTGCCAGCAGTTTGATAGGGATCCACGAGCAGTACTTC. Protein product: CASSLIGIHEQYF. This chain uses TRBV28 with TRBJ2-7; D remains unclear. The CDR3 spans 13 residues. Germline V gives CDR1 MDHEN, CDR2 SYDVKM. V lost 3 bases and J lost 5, with 11 bases in between.